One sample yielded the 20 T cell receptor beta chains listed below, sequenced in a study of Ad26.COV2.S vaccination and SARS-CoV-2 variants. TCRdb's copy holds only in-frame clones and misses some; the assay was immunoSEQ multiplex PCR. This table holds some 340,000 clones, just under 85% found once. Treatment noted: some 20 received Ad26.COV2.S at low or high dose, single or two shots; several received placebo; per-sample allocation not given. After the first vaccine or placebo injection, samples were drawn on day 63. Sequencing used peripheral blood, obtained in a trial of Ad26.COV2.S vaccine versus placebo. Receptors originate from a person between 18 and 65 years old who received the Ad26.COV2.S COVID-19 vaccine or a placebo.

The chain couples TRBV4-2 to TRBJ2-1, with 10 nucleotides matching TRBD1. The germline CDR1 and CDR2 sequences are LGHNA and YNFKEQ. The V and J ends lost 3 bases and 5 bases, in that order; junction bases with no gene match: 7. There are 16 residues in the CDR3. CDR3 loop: CASSQTDRGQDNEQFF. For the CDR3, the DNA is TGTGCCAGCAGCCAGACCGACAGGGGGCAGGACAATGAGCAGTTCTTC.

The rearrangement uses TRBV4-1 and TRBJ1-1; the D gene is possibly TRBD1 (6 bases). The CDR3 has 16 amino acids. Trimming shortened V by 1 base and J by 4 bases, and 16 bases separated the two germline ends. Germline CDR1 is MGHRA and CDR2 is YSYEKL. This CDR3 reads CASSQAGGGRGTEAFF. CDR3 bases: TGCGCCAGCAGCCAAGCCGGGGGCGGGAGGGGCACTGAAGCTTTCTTT.

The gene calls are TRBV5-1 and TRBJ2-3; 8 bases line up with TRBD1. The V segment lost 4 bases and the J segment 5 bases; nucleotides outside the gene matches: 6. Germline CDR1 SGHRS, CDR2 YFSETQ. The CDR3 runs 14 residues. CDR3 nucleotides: TGCGCCAGCAGCGAAGCCAGGGGGCTAGATACGCAGTATTTT. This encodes CASSEARGLDTQYF.

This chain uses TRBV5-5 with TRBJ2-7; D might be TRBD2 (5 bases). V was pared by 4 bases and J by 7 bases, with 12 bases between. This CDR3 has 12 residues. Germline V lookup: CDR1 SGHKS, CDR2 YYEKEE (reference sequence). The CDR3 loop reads CASSHGLGEQYF. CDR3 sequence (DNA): TGTGCCAGCAGCCACGGACTGGGGGAGCAGTACTTC.

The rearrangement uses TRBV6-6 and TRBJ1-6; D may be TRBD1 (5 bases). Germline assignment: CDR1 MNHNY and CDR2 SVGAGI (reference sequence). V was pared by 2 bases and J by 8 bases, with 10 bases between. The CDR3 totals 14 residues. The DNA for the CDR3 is TGTGCCAGCAGTTACGGGGGGAAGGATTCACCCCTCCACTTT. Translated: CASSYGGKDSPLHF.

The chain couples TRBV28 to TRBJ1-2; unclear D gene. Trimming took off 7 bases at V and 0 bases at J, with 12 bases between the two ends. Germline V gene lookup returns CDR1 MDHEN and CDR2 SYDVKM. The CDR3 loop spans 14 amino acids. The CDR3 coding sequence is TGTGCCAGCATTAGGAATGGAGCTAACTATGGCTACACCTTC. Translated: CASIRNGANYGYTF.

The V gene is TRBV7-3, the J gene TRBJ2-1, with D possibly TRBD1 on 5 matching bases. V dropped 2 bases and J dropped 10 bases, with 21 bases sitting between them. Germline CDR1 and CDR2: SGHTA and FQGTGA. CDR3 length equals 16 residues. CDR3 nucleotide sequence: TGTGCCAGCAGCTTAGGCGGCGTGGGGCGGTCCACGGAGCAGTTCTTC. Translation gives CASSLGGVGRSTEQFF.

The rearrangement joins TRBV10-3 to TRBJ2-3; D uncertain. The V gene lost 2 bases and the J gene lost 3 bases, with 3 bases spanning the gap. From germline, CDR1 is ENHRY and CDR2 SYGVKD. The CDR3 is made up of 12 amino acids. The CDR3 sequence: CAISEVTDTQYF. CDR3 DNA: TGTGCCATCAGTGAGGTTACAGATACGCAGTATTTT.

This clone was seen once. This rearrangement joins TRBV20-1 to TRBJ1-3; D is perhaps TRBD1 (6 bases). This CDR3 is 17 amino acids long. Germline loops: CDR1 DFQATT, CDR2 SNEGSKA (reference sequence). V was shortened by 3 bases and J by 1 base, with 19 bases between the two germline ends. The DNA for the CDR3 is TGCAGTGCTAGTCAAGTAGGGGGGCCTCTGTCTGGAAACACCATATATTTT. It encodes CSASQVGGPLSGNTIYF.

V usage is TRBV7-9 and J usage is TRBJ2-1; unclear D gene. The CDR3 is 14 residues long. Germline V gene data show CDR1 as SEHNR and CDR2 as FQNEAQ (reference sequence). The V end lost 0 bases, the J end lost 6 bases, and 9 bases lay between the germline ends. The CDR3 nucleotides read TGTGCCAGCAGCTTAGCCATTCGCGGCAATGAGCAGTTCTTC. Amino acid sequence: CASSLAIRGNEQFF.

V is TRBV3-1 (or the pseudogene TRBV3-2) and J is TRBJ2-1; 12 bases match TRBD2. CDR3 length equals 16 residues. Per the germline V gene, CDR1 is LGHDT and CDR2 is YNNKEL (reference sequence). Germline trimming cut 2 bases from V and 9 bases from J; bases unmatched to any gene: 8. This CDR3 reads CASSQMASGGAGEQFF. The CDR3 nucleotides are TGTGCCAGCAGCCAAATGGCTAGCGGGGGGGCTGGTGAGCAGTTCTTC.

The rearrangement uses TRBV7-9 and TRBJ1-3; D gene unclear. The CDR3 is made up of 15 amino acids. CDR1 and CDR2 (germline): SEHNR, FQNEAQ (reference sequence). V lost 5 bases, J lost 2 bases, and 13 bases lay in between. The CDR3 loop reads CASSRSVRTGNTIYF. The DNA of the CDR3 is TGTGCCAGCAGCCGTTCCGTGAGGACTGGAAACACCATATATTTT.

The CDR3 spells CASSQVGLWDRVYNEQFF. CDR3 sequence (DNA): TGTGCCAGCAGTCAAGTTGGTCTGTGGGACAGGGTCTACAATGAGCAGTTCTTC. The rearrangement links TRBV27 to TRBJ2-1; 9 nucleotides align to TRBD1. V shed 5 bases and J 3 bases; nucleotides not matched to a gene: 14. The CDR3 length is 18 residues. The V gene's germline CDR1 is MNHEY and CDR2 SMNVEV (reference sequence).

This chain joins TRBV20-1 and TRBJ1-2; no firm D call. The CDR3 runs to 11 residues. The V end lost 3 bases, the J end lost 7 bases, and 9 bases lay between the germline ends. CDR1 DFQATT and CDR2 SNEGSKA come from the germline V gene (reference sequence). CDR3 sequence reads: CSASAKSGYTF. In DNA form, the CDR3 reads TGCAGTGCTAGCGCCAAGTCTGGCTACACCTTC.

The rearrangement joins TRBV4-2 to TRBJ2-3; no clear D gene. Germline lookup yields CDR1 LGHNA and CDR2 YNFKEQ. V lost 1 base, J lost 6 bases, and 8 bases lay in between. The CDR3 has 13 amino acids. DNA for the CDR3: TGTGCCAGCAGCCAAGTACCCCGTGATACGCAGTATTTT. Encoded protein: CASSQVPRDTQYF.

The DNA of the CDR3 is TGTGCCAGCAGCCGTGTCACGGGCCGCATAGACACTGAAGCTTTCTTT. It codes for CASSRVTGRIDTEAFF. The chain uses TRBV28 and TRBJ1-1; D is ambiguous. V lost 6 bases and J lost 3, with 20 bases in between. The length of the CDR3 is 16 residues. CDR1 and CDR2 (germline): MDHEN, SYDVKM.

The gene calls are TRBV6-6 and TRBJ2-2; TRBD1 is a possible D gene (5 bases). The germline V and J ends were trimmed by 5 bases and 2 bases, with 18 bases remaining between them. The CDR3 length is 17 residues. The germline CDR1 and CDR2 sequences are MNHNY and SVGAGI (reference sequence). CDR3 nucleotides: TGTGCCAGCAGTCCCCCTCGGACAACGCTTAACACCGGGGAGCTGTTTTTT. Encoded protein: CASSPPRTTLNTGELFF.

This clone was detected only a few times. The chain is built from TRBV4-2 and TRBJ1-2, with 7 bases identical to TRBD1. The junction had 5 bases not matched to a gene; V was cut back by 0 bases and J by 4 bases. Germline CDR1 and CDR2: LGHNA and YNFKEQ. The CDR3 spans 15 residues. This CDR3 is CASSQERGRSYGYTF. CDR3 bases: TGTGCCAGCAGCCAAGAGAGGGGGCGCAGCTATGGCTACACCTTC.

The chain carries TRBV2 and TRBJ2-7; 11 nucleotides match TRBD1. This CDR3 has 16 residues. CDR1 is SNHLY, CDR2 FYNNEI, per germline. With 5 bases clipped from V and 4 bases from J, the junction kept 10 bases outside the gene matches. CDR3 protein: CASSKSRGTGGYEQYF. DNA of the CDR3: TGTGCCAGCAGTAAAAGTAGGGGGACAGGGGGTTACGAGCAGTACTTC.

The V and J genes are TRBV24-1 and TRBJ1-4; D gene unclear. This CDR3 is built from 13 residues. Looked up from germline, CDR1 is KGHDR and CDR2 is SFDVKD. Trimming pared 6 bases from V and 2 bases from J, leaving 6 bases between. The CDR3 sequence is CATSTSTNEKLFF. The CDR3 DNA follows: TGTGCCACCAGTACTTCGACTAATGAAAAACTGTTTTTT.